The present TCR beta chain was sequenced within a study of cytomegalovirus exposure and HLA in healthy donors. Whole-study findings and limits: Whilst most TCR sequences proved rare, a subset of public TCRs occurred across many donors. For cytomegalovirus status, the classifier reportedly gave diagnoses with high specificity and sensitivity.

Profiled with immunoSEQ multiplex PCR; TCRdb holds only in-frame clones, not every one. The sample contains around 60,000 clones, 90% to 96% of which appear only once. V was clipped by 2 bases and J by 1 base, with 10 bases between them. This CDR3 is built from 15 residues. Germline CDR1 and CDR2: MDHEN and SYDVKM. To note about this clone: What it binds is unknown.

Specimen: PBMCs. This TCR came from a woman between 18 and 30 years old in good health and CMV-seronegative. This chain connects TRBV28 to TRBJ2-3; maybe TRBD2 (5 bases). CDR3 coding DNA: TGTGCCAGCAGTTTACATCTAGCCCGCACAGATACGCAGTATTTT. Its translation: CASSLHLARTDTQYF.